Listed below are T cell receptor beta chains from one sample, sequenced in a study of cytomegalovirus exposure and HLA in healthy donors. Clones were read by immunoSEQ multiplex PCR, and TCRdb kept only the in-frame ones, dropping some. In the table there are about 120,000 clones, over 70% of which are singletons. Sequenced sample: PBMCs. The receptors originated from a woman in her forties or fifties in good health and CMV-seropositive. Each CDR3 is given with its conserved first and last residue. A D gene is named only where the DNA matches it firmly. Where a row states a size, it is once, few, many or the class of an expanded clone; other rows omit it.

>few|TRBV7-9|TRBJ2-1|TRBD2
TGTGCCAGCAGCTTAAGAGCGACTAGCGGAGACAATGAGCAGTTCTTC
CASSLRATSGDNEQFF
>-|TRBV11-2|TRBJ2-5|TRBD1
TGTGCCAGCAGTTCTTTCCGGGACAGCGAGACCCAGTACTTC
CASSSFRDSETQYF
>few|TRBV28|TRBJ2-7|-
TGTGCCAGCAGTTCTGTTGGGGGGGGCTATTACGAGCAGTACTTC
CASSSVGGGYYEQYF
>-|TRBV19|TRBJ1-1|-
TGTGCCAGTACCACACAGGGTAGCAGCACTGAAGCTTTCTTT
CASTTQGSSTEAFF
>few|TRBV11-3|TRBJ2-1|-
TGTGCCAGCAGCTTAAATCAGGTGGATAATGAGCAGTTCTTC
CASSLNQVDNEQFF
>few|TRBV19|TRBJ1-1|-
TGTGCCAGTAGTGGGGGGGTGAACACTGAAGCTTTCTTT
CASSGGVNTEAFF
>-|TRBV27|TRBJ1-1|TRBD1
TGTGCCAGCAGTTCAACCGCCGGGACAGGGGGGTATGAAGCTTTCTTT
CASSSTAGTGGYEAFF
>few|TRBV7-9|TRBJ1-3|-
TGTGCCAGCAGCTTAGCGCTGAGCTCTGGAAACACCATATATTTT
CASSLALSSGNTIYF
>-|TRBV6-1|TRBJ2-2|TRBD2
TGTGCCAGCAGTGAAAGAAGCGGGGGTCCCGGGGAGCTGTTTTTT
CASSERSGGPGELFF
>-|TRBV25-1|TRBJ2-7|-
TGTGCCAGCAGTGGGGACATTGGGAGTGGCTTGTTGGAGCAGTACTTC
CASSGDIGSGLLEQYF
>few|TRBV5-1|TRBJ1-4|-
TGCGCCAGCAGCTTGGCCGGGGAGGGTGAAAAACTGTTTTTT
CASSLAGEGEKLFF
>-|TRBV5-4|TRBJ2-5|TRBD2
TGTGCCAGCAGCATGACTAGCACCAAAGAGACCCAGTACTTC
CASSMTSTKETQYF
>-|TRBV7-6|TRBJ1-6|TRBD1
TGTGCCAGCAGCTCACAGACAGGGCAAGTGACACCCCTCCACTTT
CASSSQTGQVTPLHF
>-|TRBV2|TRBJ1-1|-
TGTGCCAGCAGCTACAGGAAATCGGCCGGGGGGGGCACTGAAGCTTTCTTT
CASSYRKSAGGGTEAFF
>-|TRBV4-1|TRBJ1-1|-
TGCGCCAGCAGCCAAGATCCAGGTATGAACACTGAAGCTTTCTTT
CASSQDPGMNTEAFF
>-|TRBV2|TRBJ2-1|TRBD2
TGTGCCAGCAGTGAGGGACTAATATTTAGCAATGAGCAGTTCTTC
CASSEGLIFSNEQFF
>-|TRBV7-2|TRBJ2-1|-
TGTGCCAGCAGCTTAGTACTGCCTGCGAGCGATGAGCAGTTCTTC
CASSLVLPASDEQFF
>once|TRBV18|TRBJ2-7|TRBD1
TGTGCCAGCTCGGCGGACAGGGACAATGGGATATACGAGCAGTACTTC
CASSADRDNGIYEQYF
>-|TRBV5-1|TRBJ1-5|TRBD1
TGCGCCAGCAGCTTAGGGACAGTTAATCAGCCCCAGCATTTT
CASSLGTVNQPQHF
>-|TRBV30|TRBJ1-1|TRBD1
TGTGCCTGGAGTCGAGACAGGGACACTGAAGCTTTCTTT
CAWSRDRDTEAFF
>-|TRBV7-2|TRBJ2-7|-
TGTGCCAGCAGCTTACACGGGACTCCGATGGGCGAGCAGTACTTC
CASSLHGTPMGEQYF
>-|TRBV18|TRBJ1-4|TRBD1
TGTGCCAGCTCACCGTACAAGGGGGCGGCTAATGAAAAACTGTTTTTT
CASSPYKGAANEKLFF
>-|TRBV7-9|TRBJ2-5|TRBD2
TGTGCCAGCAGTCCCGCCCGGGGGGGTCGAGAGACCCAGTACTTC
CASSPARGGRETQYF
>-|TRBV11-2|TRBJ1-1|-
TGTGCCAGCAGCTCTTCCGGGGGGAGAAGAACTGAAGCTTTCTTT
CASSSSGGRRTEAFF
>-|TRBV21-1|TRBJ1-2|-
TGTGCCAGCAGAAGATATCCGGGACAGAAAAACTATGGCTACACCTTC
CASRRYPGQKNYGYTF
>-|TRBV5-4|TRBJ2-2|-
TGTGCCAGCAGTTTTCGCGCGACTGGTAACACCGGGGAGCTGTTTTTT
CASSFRATGNTGELFF
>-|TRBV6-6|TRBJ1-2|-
TGTGCCAGCAGTTACCCCTCTTCAGGGGTAAGCTATGGCTACACCTTC
CASSYPSSGVSYGYTF
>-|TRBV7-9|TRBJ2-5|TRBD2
TGTGCCAGCAGCTTGCGGGAGGCCGAAGAGACCCAGTACTTC
CASSLREAEETQYF
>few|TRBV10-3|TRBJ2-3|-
TGTGCCATCAGTGAGTCGCGCAGCACAGATACGCAGTATTTT
CAISESRSTDTQYF
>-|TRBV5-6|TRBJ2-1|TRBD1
TGTGCCAGCAGCAGGGGACAGCCGAACAATGAGCAGTTCTTC
CASSRGQPNNEQFF
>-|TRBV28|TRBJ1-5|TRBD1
TGTGCCAGCAGTGGTTTGGGACAGGGAGATAGTCAGCCCCAGCATTTT
CASSGLGQGDSQPQHF
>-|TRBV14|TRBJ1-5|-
TGTGCCAGCAGCCAAGATCCGGGGTTTGGACAGCCCCAGCATTTT
CASSQDPGFGQPQHF
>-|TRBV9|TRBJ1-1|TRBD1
TGTGCCAGCAGCCCCGAGGGACAGGGGATGACTGAAGCTTTCTTT
CASSPEGQGMTEAFF
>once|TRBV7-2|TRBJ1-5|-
TGTGCCAGCAGCTCCAGAACAGGGAACCAGCCCCAGCATTTT
CASSSRTGNQPQHF
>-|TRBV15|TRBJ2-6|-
TGTGCCACCAGCAGAGATTCCGCGGCAGTACCTTACTCTGGGGCCAACGTCCTGACTTTC
CATSRDSAAVPYSGANVLTF
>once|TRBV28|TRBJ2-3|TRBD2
TGTGCCAGCAGACCCCCTAGCGGGAGAACAGATACGCAGTATTTT
CASRPPSGRTDTQYF
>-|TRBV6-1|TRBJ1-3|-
TGTGCCAGCAGTGAACCCCGACAGTCCTCTGGAAACACCATATATTTT
CASSEPRQSSGNTIYF
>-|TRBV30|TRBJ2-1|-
TGTGCCTGGAGTCCGCGGCGCTCCTACAATGAGCAGTTCTTC
CAWSPRRSYNEQFF
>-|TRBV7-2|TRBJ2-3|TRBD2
TGTGCCAGCAGCTTAGTATTAGCGGGGAGCACAGATACGCAGTATTTT
CASSLVLAGSTDTQYF
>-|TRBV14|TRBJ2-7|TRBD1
TGTGCCAGCAGCCAGTGGGGGACAGGGACCTACGAGCAGTACTTC
CASSQWGTGTYEQYF
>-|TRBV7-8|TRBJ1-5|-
TGTGCCAGCAGCTACGGGACAAGCAATCAGCCCCAGCATTTT
CASSYGTSNQPQHF
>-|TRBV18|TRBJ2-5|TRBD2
TGTGCCAGCTCACTACTAGCGGGAGGGGAGACCCAGTACTTC
CASSLLAGGETQYF
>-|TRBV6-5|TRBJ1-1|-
TGTGCCAGCAGTTACTCCAGAGGGGAGGCGTTGGAAGCTTTCTTT
CASSYSRGEALEAFF
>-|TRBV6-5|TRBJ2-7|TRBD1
TGTGCCAGCAGTTACCCGGGACAGGGGAAAGGCGAGCAGTACTTC
CASSYPGQGKGEQYF
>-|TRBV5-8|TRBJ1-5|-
TGTGCCAGCAGCCCCACCCCAGGAACCAATCAGCCCCAGCATTTT
CASSPTPGTNQPQHF
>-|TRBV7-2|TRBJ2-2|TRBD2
TGTGCCAGCAGCCCAACACTACTAGCGGACGGGGAGCTGTTTTTT
CASSPTLLADGELFF
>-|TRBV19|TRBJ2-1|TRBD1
TGTGCCAGTAGTACAACCGGGACAGGGTCCTACAATGAGCAGTTCTTC
CASSTTGTGSYNEQFF
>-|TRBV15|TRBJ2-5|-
TGTGCCACCGCCGTCAGGGGCTGGCAAGAGACCCAGTACTTC
CATAVRGWQETQYF
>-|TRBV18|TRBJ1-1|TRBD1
TGTGCCAGCTCGCCTAGCCAGGGGGCGAACGGTGAAGCTTTCTTT
CASSPSQGANGEAFF
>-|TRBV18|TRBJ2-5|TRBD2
TGTGCCAGCTCACCCCGGGAGGGGGAGACCCAGTACTTC
CASSPREGETQYF
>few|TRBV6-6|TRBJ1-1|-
TGTGCCAGCAGTTCACCTACAGACACTGAAGCTTTCTTT
CASSSPTDTEAFF
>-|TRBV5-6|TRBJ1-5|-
TGTGCCAGCAGCTTGGCCGGGACAACTCAGCCCCAGCATTTT
CASSLAGTTQPQHF
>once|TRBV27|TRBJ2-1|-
TGTGCCAGCAGAGGACAGTTCCTAACCTACAATGAGCAGTTCTTC
CASRGQFLTYNEQFF
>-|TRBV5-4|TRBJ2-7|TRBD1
TGTGCCAGCAGCCCGAGGACAGGGAGCCCCTACGAGCAGTACTTC
CASSPRTGSPYEQYF
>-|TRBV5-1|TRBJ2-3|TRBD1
TGCGCCAGCAGCGTGCAGGGGGCAAGCACAGATACGCAGTATTTT
CASSVQGASTDTQYF
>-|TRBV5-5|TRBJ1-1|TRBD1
TGTGCCAGCAGCGGACAGGGGGACACTGAAGCTTTCTTT
CASSGQGDTEAFF
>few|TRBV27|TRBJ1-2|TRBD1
TGTGCCAGCAGGGGGACAGGGGGTAACTATGGCTACACCTTC
CASRGTGGNYGYTF
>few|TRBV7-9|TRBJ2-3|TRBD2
TGTGCCAGCAGCTCCATCATAGGGACTAGCGACACAGATACGCAGTATTTT
CASSSIIGTSDTDTQYF
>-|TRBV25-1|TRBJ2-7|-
TGTGCCAGCAGTTGGGGGCGTTACGAGCAGTACTTC
CASSWGRYEQYF
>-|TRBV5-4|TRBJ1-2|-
TGTGCCAGCAGCTTGTTTGTCCCCTCTAACTATGGCTACACCTTC
CASSLFVPSNYGYTF